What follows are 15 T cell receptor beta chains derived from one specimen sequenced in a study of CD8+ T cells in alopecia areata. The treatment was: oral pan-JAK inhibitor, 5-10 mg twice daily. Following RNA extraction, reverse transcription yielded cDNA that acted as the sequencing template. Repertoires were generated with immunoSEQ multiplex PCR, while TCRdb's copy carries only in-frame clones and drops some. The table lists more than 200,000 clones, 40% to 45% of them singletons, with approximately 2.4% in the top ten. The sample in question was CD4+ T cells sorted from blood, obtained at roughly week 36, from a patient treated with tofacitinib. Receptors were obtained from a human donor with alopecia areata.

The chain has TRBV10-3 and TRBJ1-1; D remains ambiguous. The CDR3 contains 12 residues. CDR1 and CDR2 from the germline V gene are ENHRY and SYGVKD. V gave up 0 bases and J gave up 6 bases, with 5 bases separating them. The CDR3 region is CAISESRAEAFF. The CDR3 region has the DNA TGTGCCATCAGTGAGTCGCGAGCTGAAGCTTTCTTT.

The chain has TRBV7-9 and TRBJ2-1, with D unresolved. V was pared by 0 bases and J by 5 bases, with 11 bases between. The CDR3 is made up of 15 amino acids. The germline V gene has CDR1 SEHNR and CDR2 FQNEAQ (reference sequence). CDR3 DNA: TGTGCCAGCAGCTTAGCGCCTCCCCGAGACAATGAGCAGTTCTTC. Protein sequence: CASSLAPPRDNEQFF.

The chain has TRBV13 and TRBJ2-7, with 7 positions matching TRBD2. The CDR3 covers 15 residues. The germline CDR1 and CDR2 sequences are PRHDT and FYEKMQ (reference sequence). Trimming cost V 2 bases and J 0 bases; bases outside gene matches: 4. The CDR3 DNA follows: TGTGCCAGCAGCTTAAGGCGGGGGAGCTCCTACGAGCAGTACTTC. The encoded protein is CASSLRRGSSYEQYF.

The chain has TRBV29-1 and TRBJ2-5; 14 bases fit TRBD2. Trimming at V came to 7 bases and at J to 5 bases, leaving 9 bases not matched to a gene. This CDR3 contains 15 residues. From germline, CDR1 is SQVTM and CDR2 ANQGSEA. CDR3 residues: CSASGTSGSRETQYF. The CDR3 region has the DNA TGCAGCGCTAGCGGGACTAGCGGGAGCCGGGAGACCCAGTACTTC.

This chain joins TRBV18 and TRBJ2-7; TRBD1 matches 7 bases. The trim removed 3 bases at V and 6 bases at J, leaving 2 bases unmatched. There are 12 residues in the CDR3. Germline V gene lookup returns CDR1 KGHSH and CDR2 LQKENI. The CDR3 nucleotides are TGTGCCAGCTCACCCGGGACAGCCGAGCAGTACTTC. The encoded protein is CASSPGTAEQYF.

CDR3 in DNA: TGTGCCAGCAGCTTAGTGGGACAGCTCTACGAGCAGTACTTC. Translating gives CASSLVGQLYEQYF. The chain employs TRBV7-2 and TRBJ2-7; TRBD1 agrees at 7 bases. The CDR3 is 14 residues long. Germline lookup yields CDR1 SGHTA and CDR2 FQGNSA. V was pared by 1 base and J by 3 bases, with 3 bases of the junction left unmatched.

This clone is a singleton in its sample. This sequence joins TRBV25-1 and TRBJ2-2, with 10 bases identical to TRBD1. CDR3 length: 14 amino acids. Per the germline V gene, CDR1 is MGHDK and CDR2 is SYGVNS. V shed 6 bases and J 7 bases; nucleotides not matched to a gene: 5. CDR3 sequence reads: CASSRDRGFGELFF. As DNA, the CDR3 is TGTGCCAGCAGCCGGGACAGGGGTTTCGGGGAGCTGTTTTTT.

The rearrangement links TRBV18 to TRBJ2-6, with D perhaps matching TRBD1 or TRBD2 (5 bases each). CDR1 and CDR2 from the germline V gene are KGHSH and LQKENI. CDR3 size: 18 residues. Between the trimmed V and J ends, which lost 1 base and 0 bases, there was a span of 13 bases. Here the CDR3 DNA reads TGTGCCAGCTCACCACGGGTGACAGACTACTCTGGGGCCAACGTCCTGACTTTC. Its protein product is CASSPRVTDYSGANVLTF.

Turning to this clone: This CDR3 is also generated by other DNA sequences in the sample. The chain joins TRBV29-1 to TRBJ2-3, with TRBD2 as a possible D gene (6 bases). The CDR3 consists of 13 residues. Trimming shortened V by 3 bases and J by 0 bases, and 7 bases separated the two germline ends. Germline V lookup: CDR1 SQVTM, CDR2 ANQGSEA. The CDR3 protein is CSVEGGSTDTQYF. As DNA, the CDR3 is TGCAGCGTTGAGGGAGGTAGCACAGATACGCAGTATTTT.

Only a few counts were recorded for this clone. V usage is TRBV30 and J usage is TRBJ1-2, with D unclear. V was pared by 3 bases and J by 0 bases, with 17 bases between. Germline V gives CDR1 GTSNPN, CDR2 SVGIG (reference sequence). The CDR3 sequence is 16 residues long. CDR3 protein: CAWSASRRKPNYGYTF. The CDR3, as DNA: TGTGCCTGGAGCGCTAGCCGACGGAAACCTAACTATGGCTACACCTTC.

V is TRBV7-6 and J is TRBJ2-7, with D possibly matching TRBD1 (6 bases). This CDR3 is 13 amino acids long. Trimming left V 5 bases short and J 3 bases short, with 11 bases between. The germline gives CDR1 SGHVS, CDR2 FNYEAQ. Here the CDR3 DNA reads TGTGCCAGCAGCACCTCGACAGGCTACGAGCAGTACTTC. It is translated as CASSTSTGYEQYF.

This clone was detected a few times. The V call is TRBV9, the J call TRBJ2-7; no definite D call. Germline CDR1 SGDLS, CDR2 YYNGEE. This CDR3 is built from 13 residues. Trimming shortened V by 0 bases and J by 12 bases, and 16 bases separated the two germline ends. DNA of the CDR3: TGTGCCAGCAGCGTAGGAGACACCCGGGCATTGTACTTC. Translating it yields CASSVGDTRALYF.

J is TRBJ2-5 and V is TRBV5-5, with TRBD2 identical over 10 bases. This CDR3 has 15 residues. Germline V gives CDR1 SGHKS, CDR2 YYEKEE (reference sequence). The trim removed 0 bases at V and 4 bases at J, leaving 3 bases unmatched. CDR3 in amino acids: CASSLGIAGGETQYF. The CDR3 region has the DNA TGTGCCAGCAGCTTGGGGATAGCGGGAGGAGAGACCCAGTACTTC.

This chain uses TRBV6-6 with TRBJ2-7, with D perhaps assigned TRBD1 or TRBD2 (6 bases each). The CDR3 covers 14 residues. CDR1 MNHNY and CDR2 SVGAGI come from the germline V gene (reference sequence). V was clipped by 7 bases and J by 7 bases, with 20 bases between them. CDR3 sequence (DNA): TGTGCCAGCATGGGCTCGGGGGCGTCTGGAGAGCAGTACTTC. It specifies CASMGSGASGEQYF.

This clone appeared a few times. The DNA for the CDR3 is TGTGCCAGCAGCCTAGCGGGAGCTGGGGAGACCCAGTACTTC. Translating it yields CASSLAGAGETQYF. J is TRBJ2-5 and V is TRBV6-5; TRBD2 matches 10 bases. The CDR3 runs 14 residues. Per germline, CDR1 MNHEY and CDR2 SVGAGI. The V and J ends lost 6 bases and 5 bases, in that order; junction bases with no gene match: 6.